The sequence of this T cell receptor beta chain was determined in a study of spatial heterogeneity in lung cancer. Study-wide points: Estimates put coverage of tumor T cells near 7% for alpha and approximately 14% for beta chains. Tumoral mutation counts were tracked by counts of expanded intratumoral alpha and beta TCRs.

From germline, CDR1 is MDHEN and CDR2 SYDVKM. V lost 7 bases and J 11 bases, leaving 15 bases between the germline ends. The CDR3 runs 12 residues. Time point described: sample taken at primary tumor resection. About this clonotype itself: The antigen is undetermined.

TCRdb redid the calling of the 5' RACE reads with MiXCR, one entry per CDR3 protein. The table records approximately 2,100 distinct CDR3 sequences, 36% of them present only once. The specimen comprised lung tumor tissue, sampled at surgery. The chain uses TRBV28 and TRBJ1-5; D not certain. The clonotype was recovered from a male donor with early-stage non-small cell lung cancer. The CDR3 DNA sequence: TGTGCCAGCACCGACGGGCCACCGACCCAGCATTTT. Its protein is CASTDGPPTQHF.